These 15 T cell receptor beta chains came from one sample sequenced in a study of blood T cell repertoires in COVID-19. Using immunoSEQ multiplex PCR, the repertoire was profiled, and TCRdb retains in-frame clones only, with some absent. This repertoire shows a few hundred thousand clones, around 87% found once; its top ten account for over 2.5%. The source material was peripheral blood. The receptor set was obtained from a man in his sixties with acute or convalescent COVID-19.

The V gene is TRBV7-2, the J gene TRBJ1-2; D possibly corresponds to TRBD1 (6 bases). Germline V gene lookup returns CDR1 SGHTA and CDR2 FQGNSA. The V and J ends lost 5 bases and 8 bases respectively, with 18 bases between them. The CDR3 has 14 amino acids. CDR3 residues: CASSAMRGKRGYTF. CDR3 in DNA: TGTGCCAGCAGCGCCATGAGGGGGAAGAGGGGCTACACCTTC.

The CDR3 spells CASSKPGANYGYTF. In DNA, the CDR3 is TGTGCCAGCAGCAAGCCAGGGGCCAACTATGGCTACACCTTC. The chain carries TRBV7-2 and TRBJ1-2; TRBD1 is a possible D gene (6 bases). The CDR3 is 14 amino acids. Per germline, CDR1 SGHTA and CDR2 FQGNSA. V lost 5 bases, J lost 2 bases, and 12 bases lay in between.

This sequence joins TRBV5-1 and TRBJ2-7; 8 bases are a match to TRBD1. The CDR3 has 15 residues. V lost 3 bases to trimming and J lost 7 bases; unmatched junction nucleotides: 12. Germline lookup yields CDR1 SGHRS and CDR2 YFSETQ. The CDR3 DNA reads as TGCGCCAGCAGCTATTTTGAGACAGGGGCCCGAGAGCAGTACTTC. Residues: CASSYFETGAREQYF.

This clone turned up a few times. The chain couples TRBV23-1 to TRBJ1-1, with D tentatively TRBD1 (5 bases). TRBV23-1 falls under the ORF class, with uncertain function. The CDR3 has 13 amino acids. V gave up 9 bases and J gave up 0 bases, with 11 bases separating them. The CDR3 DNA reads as TGCGCCAGAGAACAGGAGATGAACACTGAAGCTTTCTTT. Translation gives CAREQEMNTEAFF.

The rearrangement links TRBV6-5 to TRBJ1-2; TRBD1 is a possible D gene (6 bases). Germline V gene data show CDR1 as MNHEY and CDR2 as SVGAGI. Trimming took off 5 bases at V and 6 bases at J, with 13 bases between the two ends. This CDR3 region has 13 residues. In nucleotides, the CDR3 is TGTGCCAGCAGTCACTACAGGGCTCATGGCTACACCTTC. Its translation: CASSHYRAHGYTF.

CDR3 coding DNA: TGTGCCAGCAGTTCCAGGGGGAATCAGCCCCAGCATTTT. Translated, it gives CASSSRGNQPQHF. V gene TRBV27 combines with J gene TRBJ1-5, with 7 bases lining up with TRBD1. V was pared by 4 bases and J by 4 bases, with 1 base of the junction left unmatched. The CDR3 is 13 amino acids. Germline V lookup: CDR1 MNHEY, CDR2 SMNVEV (reference sequence).

The CDR3 loop is CASRDSGVLEETQYF. The DNA of the CDR3 is TGCGCCAGCAGGGATAGCGGGGTCCTAGAGGAGACCCAGTACTTC. The V call is TRBV10-2, the J call TRBJ2-5, with 8 bases matching TRBD2. The germline CDR1 and CDR2 sequences are WSHSY and SAAADI. V dropped 6 bases and J dropped 5; count of bases not matched to a gene: 11. This CDR3 has 15 amino acids.

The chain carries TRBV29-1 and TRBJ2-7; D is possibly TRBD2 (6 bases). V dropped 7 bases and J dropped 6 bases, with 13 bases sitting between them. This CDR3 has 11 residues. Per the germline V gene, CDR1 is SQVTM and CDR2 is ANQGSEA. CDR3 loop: CSGLGAVEQYF. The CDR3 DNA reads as TGCAGCGGACTAGGGGCCGTCGAGCAGTACTTC.

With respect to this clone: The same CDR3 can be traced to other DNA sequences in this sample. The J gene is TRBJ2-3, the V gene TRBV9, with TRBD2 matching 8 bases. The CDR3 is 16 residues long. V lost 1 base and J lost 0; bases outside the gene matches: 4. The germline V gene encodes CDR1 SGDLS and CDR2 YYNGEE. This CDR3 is CASSVSSGGSTDTQYF. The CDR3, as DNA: TGTGCCAGCAGCGTATCCAGCGGGGGAAGCACAGATACGCAGTATTTT.

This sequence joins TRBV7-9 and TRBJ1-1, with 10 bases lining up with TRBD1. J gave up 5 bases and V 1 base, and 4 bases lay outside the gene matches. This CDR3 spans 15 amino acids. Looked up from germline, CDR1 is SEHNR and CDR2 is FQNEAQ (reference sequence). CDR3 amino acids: CASSLGGTGETEAFF. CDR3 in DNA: TGTGCCAGCAGCTTAGGTGGGACAGGGGAGACTGAAGCTTTCTTT.

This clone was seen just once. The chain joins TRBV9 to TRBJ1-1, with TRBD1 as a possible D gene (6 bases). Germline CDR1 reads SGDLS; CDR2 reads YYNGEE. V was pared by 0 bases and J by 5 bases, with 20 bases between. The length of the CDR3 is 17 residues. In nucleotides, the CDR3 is TGTGCCAGCAGCGTAGATACCAGCCCCGGGGGGCTTACTGAAGCTTTCTTT. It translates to CASSVDTSPGGLTEAFF.

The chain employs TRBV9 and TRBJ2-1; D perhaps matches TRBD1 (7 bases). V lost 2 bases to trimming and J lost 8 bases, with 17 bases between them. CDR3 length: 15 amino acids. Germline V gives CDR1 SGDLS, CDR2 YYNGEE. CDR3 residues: CASSVGGEQGDEQFF. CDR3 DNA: TGTGCCAGCAGCGTGGGAGGAGAGCAGGGGGATGAGCAGTTCTTC.

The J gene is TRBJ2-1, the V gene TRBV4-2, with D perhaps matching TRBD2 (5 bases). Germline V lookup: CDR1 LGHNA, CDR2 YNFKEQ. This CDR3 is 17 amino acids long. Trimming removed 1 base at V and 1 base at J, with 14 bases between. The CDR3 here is CASSQGETVPSYNEQFF. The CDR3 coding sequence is TGTGCCAGCAGCCAAGGGGAGACTGTACCTTCCTACAATGAGCAGTTCTTC.

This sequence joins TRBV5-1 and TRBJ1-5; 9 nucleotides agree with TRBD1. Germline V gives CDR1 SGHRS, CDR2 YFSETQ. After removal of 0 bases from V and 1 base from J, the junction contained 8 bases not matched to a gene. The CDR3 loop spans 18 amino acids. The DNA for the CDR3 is TGCGCCAGCAGCTTGGTACCGGGCGGGACAGGGAGCAATCAGCCCCAGCATTTT. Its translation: CASSLVPGGTGSNQPQHF. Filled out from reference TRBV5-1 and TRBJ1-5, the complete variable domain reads KAGVTQTPRYLIKTRGQQVTLSCSPISGHRSVSWYQQTPGQGLQFLFEYFSETQRNKGNFPGRFSGRQFSNSRSEMNVSTLELGDSALYLCASSLVPGGTGSNQPQHFGDGTRLSIL.

This CDR3 reads CASSYSRDGYTF. The DNA for the CDR3 is TGTGCCAGCAGTTACTCGAGGGATGGCTACACCTTC. This rearrangement joins TRBV6-6 to TRBJ1-2; D gene ambiguous. Germline values: CDR1 MNHNY, CDR2 SVGAGI (reference sequence). The CDR3 has 12 residues. With 0 bases removed from V and 6 bases from J, the gap between germline ends came to 5 bases.